The T cell receptor (beta chain) described here comes from a study of T cells in Graves' hyperthyroidism and ophthalmopathy. Background on the study: Peripheral blood was collected at initial diagnosis, before any treatment.

This clonotype turned up a few times. The antigen remains undetermined. Together with thyroid ultrasound, orbital computed tomography, serum thyroxine and TRAb, clinical symptoms were used for diagnoses. V was shortened by 3 bases and J by 6 bases, with 11 bases between the two germline ends. The CDR3 runs to 14 residues. In germline, CDR1 is MNHEY, CDR2 SMNVEV (reference sequence). Template material for amplifying TCR beta CDR3 regions consisted of RNA transcripts. The HTBI primer set served for first-round RT-PCR of the TCR CDR3. TCRdb called the multiplex PCR reads again in MiXCR, with one record for every CDR3 protein. The table lists more than 450,000 distinct CDR3 sequences, just under 20% of them singletons. The study's findings and limits: Most thyroid clonotypes that were expanded above 0.001 also turned up in blood.

This TCR came from a man aged 35 to 55 with Graves' ophthalmopathy. J is TRBJ2-2 and V is TRBV27; perhaps TRBD1 as D (6 bases). The sample comprised blood. CDR3 DNA: TGTGCCAGCAGTTTGAACAGGGCGGCCGGGGAGCTGTTTTTT. Amino acid sequence: CASSLNRAAGELFF.